The 16 T cell receptor beta chains below all came from one sample that was sequenced in a study of T cell repertoires in cytomegalovirus infection. TCRdb reanalysed the reads using MiXCR and keeps one entry per CDR3 protein. The profile covers approximately 500,000 distinct CDR3 sequences, with 16% appearing a single time and about 24% taken by the ten largest. Sequencing used CD8+ T cells from PBMCs. These receptor sequences come from a human donor in good health (CMV status not recorded). Some clones in this sample may be carry-over from other donors' samples.

This clonotype has a handful of counts. The V gene is TRBV25-1, the J gene TRBJ2-5; 7 nucleotides align to TRBD1. The CDR3 is 12 residues long. J lost 3 bases, V lost 8 bases, and 3 bases had no gene match. CDR1 and CDR2 (germline): MGHDK, SYGVNS. In nucleotides, the CDR3 is TGTGCCAGCTCCAGGGGGAAAGAGACCCAGTACTTC. Protein product: CASSRGKETQYF.

This clonotype was seen ten or more times. This chain joins TRBV27 and TRBJ2-7; D may be TRBD2 (6 bases). The germline gives CDR1 MNHEY, CDR2 SMNVEV (reference sequence). Trimming took off 6 bases at V and 7 bases at J, with 10 bases between the two ends. The CDR3 runs 11 residues. CDR3 in amino acids: CASSFAGEQYF. The CDR3 coding sequence is TGTGCCAGCAGCTTCGCGGGGGAGCAGTACTTC.

V gene TRBV2 combines with J gene TRBJ2-3; D remains ambiguous. Germline-derived CDR1 and CDR2 are SNHLY and FYNNEI. V lost 11 bases, J lost 0 bases, and 9 bases lay in between. The CDR3 sequence is 12 residues long. In DNA form, the CDR3 reads TGTGCCGGAAGATCTAGCACAGATACGCAGTATTTT. Protein sequence: CAGRSSTDTQYF.

V usage is TRBV12-3 or TRBV12-4 and J usage is TRBJ2-1; D call uncertain. CDR3 size: 16 residues. V dropped 7 bases and J dropped 6 bases, with 22 bases sitting between them. CDR3 region: CASIPTSAHSSNEQFF. For the CDR3, the DNA is TGTGCCAGCATTCCTACCAGCGCGCACAGCAGCAATGAGCAGTTCTTC.

This clonotype was detected many times. In DNA form, the CDR3 reads TGTGCCAGCAGTTCCGAAACTAGCGGGAGTTTCTACGAGCAGTACTTC. Translation gives CASSSETSGSFYEQYF. J is TRBJ2-7 and V is TRBV6-6; 11 positions match TRBD2. V shed 4 bases and J 3 bases; nucleotides not matched to a gene: 8. Germline CDR1 MNHNY, CDR2 SVGAGI (reference sequence). The CDR3 extends over 16 amino acids.

For this clonotype: Since a much larger clone is just one base distant, this may be a read error. The CDR3 DNA is TGTGTCAGCAGCCATCATGGACAGTTTAACTATGGCTACACCTTC. Protein sequence: CVSSHHGQFNYGYTF. V is TRBV14 and J is TRBJ1-2, with a weak D call TRBD1 (6 bases). Germline V gene data show CDR1 as SGHDN and CDR2 as FVKESK. The CDR3 sequence is 15 residues long.

This chain links TRBV14 with TRBJ1-1; D unresolved. Germline V CDR1 and CDR2: SGHDN, FVKESK. The CDR3 loop spans 13 amino acids. Trimming took off 1 base at V and 6 bases at J, with 9 bases between the two ends. Written as DNA, the CDR3 is TGTGCCAGCAGCCAAGCCCGGAGAGCTGAAGCTTTCTTT. Translating gives CASSQARRAEAFF. The whole variable domain, filled in from reference TRBV14 and TRBJ1-1, reads EAGVTQFPSHSVIEKGQTVTLRCDPISGHDNLYWYRRVMGKEIKFLLHFVKESKQDESGMPNNRFLAERTGGTYSTLKVQPAELEDSGVYFCASSQARRAEAFFGQGTRLTVV.

This clonotype was observed a few times. The chain couples TRBV5-4 to TRBJ2-5; 10 nucleotides agree with TRBD1. V was pared by 4 bases and J by 1 base, with 7 bases of the junction left unmatched. The CDR3 covers 16 residues. The V gene's germline CDR1 is SGHNT and CDR2 YYREEE (reference sequence). The DNA for the CDR3 is TGTGCCAGCAGCAACGGACAGGGGGAGCTCCAAGAGACCCAGTACTTC. Encoded protein: CASSNGQGELQETQYF.

The table lists this clonotype with a few counts. The genes are TRBV12-5 and TRBJ2-1; the D is unclear. V lost 5 bases and J 6 bases, leaving 8 bases between the germline ends. This CDR3 is built from 12 residues. Germline values: CDR1 LGHNT, CDR2 FRNRAP. CDR3 amino acids: CASGLKGNEQFF. The CDR3 bases are TGTGCTAGTGGTCTAAAGGGCAATGAGCAGTTCTTC.

The chain has TRBV2 and TRBJ1-5; a possible D gene is TRBD1 (6 bases). V lost 5 bases to trimming and J lost 2 bases, with 10 bases between them. The germline V gene encodes CDR1 SNHLY and CDR2 FYNNEI. The CDR3 covers 14 residues. The CDR3 spells CASSTRQGNQPQHF. CDR3 nucleotide sequence: TGTGCCAGCAGTACACGACAGGGCAATCAGCCCCAGCATTTT.

This clonotype was picked up many times. This rearrangement joins TRBV7-7 to TRBJ2-5; D is possibly TRBD1 or TRBD2 (6 bases each). V was clipped by 1 base and J by 5 bases, with 20 bases between them. CDR1 and CDR2 from the germline V gene are SSHAT and FNYEAQ (reference sequence). The CDR3 is 17 residues long. CDR3 sequence (DNA): TGTGCCAGCAGCTTAGACGTCAGGGGACTGGAAGGGGAGACCCAGTACTTC. As protein: CASSLDVRGLEGETQYF.

Turning to this clonotype: Just one base apart from a much larger clone, this may be a read error. The CDR3 spells CASKGDTHYF. The CDR3 region has the DNA TGTGCCAGCAAGGGAGATACGCATTATTTT. The genes are TRBV6-5 and TRBJ2-3; D might be TRBD2 (5 bases). Germline CDR1 reads MNHEY; CDR2 reads SVGAGI. The CDR3 runs 10 residues.

The table lists this clonotype with a few counts. The chain combines TRBV7-9 with TRBJ1-5, with TRBD1 as a possible D gene (6 bases). This CDR3 has 15 amino acids. The ends were cut back, 5 bases at V and 4 bases at J, with 15 bases in the middle. Germline CDR1 SEHNR, CDR2 FQNEAQ (reference sequence). In DNA, the CDR3 is TGTGCCAGCAGCGGCGCGGACAGTGATAATCAGCCCCAGCATTTT. Translated, it gives CASSGADSDNQPQHF.

The chain joins TRBV4-2 to TRBJ2-1; D possibly corresponds to TRBD2 (6 bases). This CDR3 is 14 amino acids long. V gave up 1 base and J gave up 9 bases, with 13 bases separating them. CDR1 and CDR2 from the germline V gene are LGHNA and YNFKEQ. CDR3 sequence reads: CASSQVELAGEQFF. CDR3 in DNA: TGTGCCAGCAGCCAAGTAGAACTAGCTGGTGAGCAGTTCTTC.

This clonotype has ten or more counts. This chain links TRBV24-1 with TRBJ2-5, with D perhaps matching TRBD2 (5 bases). Trimming cost V 1 base and J 5 bases, with 16 bases left between them. Per germline, CDR1 KGHDR and CDR2 SFDVKD. This CDR3 is 16 amino acids long. CDR3 residues: CATSDFGEGMMETQYF. CDR3 DNA sequence: TGTGCCACCAGTGATTTCGGAGAGGGAATGATGGAGACCCAGTACTTC.

DNA of the CDR3: TGCAGCGTTGAAGACCATGGACAGGCTGGCTATGGCTACACCTTC. It codes for CSVEDHGQAGYGYTF. The V and J genes are TRBV29-1 and TRBJ1-2; TRBD1 aligns across 7 bases. Germline CDR1 is SQVTM and CDR2 is ANQGSEA. With 0 bases clipped from V and 4 bases from J, the junction kept 8 bases outside the gene matches. The CDR3 is made up of 15 amino acids.